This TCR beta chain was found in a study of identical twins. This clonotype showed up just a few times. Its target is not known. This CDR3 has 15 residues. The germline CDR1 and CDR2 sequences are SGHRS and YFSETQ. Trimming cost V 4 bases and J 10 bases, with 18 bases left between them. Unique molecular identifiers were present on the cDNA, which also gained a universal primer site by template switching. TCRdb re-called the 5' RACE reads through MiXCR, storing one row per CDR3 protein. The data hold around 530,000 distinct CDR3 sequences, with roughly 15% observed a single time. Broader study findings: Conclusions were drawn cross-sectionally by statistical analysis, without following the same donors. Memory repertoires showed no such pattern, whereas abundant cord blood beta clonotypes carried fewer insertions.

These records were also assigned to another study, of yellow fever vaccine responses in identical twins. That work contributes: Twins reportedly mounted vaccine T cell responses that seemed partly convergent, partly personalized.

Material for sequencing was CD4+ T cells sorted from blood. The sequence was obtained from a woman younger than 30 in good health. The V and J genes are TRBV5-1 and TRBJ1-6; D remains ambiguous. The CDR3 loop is CASSGPGNLDSPLHF. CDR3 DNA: TGCGCCAGCAGCGGCCCGGGGAATCTCGACTCACCCCTCCACTTT.